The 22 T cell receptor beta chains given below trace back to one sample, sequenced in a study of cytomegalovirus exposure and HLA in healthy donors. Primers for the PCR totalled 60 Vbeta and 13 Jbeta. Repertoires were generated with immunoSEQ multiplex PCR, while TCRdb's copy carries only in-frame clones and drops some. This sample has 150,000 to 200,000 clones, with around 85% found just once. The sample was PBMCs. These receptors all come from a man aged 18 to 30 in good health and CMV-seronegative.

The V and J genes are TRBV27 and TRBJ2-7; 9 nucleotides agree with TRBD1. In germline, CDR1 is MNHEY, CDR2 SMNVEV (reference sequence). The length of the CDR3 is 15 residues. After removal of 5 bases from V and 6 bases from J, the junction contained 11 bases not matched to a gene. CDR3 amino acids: CASSPYRDRVSEQYF. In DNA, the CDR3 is TGTGCCAGCAGTCCTTACCGGGACAGGGTAAGCGAGCAGTACTTC.

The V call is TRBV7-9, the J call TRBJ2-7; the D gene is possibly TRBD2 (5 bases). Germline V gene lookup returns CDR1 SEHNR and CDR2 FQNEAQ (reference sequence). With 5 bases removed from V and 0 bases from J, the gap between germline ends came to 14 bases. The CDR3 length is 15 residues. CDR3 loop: CASSDLDSFSYEQYF. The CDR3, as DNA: TGTGCCAGCAGCGACCTGGACTCATTCTCCTACGAGCAGTACTTC.

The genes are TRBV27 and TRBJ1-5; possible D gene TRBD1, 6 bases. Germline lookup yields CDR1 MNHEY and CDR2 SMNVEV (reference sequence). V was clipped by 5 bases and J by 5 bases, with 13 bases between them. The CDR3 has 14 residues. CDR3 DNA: TGTGCCAGCAGTCTCATAGGGGGAGATCAGCCCCAGCATTTT. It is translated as CASSLIGGDQPQHF.

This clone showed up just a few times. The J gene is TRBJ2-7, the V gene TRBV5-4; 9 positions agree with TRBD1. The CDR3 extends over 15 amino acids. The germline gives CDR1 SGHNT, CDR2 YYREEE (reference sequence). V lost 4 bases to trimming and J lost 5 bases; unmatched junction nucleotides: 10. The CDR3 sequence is CASSGSRGQGNEQYF. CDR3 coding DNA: TGTGCCAGCAGCGGCAGTAGGGGACAGGGCAACGAGCAGTACTTC. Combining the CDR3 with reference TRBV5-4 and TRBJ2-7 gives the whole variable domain ETGVTQSPTHLIKTRGQQVTLRCSSQSGHNTVSWYQQALGQGPQFIFQYYREEENGRGNFPPRFSGLQFPNYSSELNVNALELDDSALYLCASSGSRGQGNEQYFGPGTRLTVT.

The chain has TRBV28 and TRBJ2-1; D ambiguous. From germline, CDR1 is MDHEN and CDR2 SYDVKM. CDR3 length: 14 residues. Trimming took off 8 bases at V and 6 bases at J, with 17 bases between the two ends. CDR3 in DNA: TGTGCCAGCTGGGCCTTTAAAACCGCCAATGAGCAGTTCTTC. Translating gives CASWAFKTANEQFF. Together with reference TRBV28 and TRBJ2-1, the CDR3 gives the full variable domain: DVKVTQSSRYLVKRTGEKVFLECVQDMDHENMFWYRQDPGLGLRLIYFSYDVKMKEKGDIPEGYSVSREKKERFSLILESASTNQTSMYLCASWAFKTANEQFFGPGTRLTVL.

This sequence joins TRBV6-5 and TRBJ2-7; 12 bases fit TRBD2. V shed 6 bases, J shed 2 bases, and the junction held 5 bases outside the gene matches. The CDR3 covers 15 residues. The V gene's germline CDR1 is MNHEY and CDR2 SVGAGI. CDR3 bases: TGTGCCAGCAGCCGTACTAGCGGGGGGACCTACGAGCAGTACTTC. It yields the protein CASSRTSGGTYEQYF.

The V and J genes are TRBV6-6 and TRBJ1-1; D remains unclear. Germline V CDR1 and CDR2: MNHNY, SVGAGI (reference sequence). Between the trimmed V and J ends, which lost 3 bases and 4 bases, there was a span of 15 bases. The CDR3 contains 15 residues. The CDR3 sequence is CASSYRRVGGTEAFF. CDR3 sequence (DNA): TGTGCCAGCAGTTATAGGAGGGTGGGTGGCACTGAAGCTTTCTTT.

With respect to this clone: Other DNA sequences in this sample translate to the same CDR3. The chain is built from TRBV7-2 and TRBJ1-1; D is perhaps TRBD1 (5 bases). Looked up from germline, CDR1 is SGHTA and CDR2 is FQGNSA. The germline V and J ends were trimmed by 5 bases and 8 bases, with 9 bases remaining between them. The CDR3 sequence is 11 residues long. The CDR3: CASSLRGEAFF. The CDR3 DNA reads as TGTGCCAGCAGCCTGCGGGGCGAAGCTTTCTTT.

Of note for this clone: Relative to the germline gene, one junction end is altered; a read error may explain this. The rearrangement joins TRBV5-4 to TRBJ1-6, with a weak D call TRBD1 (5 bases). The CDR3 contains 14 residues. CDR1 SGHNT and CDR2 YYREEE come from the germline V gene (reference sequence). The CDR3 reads CASSPLGEDSPLLF. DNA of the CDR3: TGTGCCAGCAGCCCCCTAGGGGAAGATTCTCCCCTCCTCTTT.

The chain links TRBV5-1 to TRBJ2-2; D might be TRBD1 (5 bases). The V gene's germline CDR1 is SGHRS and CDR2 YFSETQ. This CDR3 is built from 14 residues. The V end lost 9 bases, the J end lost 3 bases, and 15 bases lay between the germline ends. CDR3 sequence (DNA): TGCGCCACCACACCTCAGGGTTACACCGGGGAGCTGTTTTTT. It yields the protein CATTPQGYTGELFF.

Written as DNA, the CDR3 is TGTGCCAGCAGCTCGGGTGGGACAGGGGTTACAGATACGCAGTATTTT. It translates to CASSSGGTGVTDTQYF. The gene calls are TRBV7-6 and TRBJ2-3; 10 bases are a match to TRBD1. With 4 bases clipped from V and 3 bases from J, the junction kept 7 bases outside the gene matches. The CDR3 extends over 16 amino acids. Germline CDR1 SGHVS, CDR2 FNYEAQ.

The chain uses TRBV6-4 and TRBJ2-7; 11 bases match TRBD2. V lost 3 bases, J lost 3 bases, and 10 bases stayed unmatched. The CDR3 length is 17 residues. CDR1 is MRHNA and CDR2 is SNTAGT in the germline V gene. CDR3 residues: CASSERLAGSPNYEQYF. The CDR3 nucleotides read TGTGCCAGCAGTGAAAGACTAGCGGGATCCCCTAACTACGAGCAGTACTTC.

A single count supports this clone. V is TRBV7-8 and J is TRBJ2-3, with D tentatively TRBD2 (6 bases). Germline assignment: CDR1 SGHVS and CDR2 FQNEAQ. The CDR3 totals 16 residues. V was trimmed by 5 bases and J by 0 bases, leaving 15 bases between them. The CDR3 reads CASSPGLAISTDTQYF. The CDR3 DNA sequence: TGTGCCAGCAGCCCTGGGCTAGCGATAAGCACAGATACGCAGTATTTT.

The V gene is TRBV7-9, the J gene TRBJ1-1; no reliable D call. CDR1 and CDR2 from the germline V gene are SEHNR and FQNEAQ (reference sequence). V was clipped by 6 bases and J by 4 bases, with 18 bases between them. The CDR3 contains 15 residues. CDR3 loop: CASSQMYSGFTEAFF. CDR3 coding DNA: TGTGCCAGCAGTCAAATGTACAGCGGGTTCACTGAAGCTTTCTTT.

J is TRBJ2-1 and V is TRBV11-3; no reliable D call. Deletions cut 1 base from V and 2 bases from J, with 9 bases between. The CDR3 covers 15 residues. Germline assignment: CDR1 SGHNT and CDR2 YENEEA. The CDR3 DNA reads TGTGCCAGCAGCTTAGGAGCGTGGGCCTACAATGAGCAGTTCTTC. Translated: CASSLGAWAYNEQFF. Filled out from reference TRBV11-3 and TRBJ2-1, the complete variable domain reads EAGVVQSPRYKIIEKKQPVAFWCNPISGHNTLYWYLQNLGQGPELLIRYENEEAVDDSQLPKDRFSAERLKGVDSTLKIQPAELGDSAVYLCASSLGAWAYNEQFFGPGTRLTVL.

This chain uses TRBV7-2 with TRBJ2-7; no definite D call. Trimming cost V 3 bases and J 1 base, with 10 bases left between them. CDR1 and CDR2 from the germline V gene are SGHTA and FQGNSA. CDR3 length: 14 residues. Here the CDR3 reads CASSLRLVSYEQYF. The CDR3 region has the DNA TGTGCCAGCAGCTTGCGGCTAGTATCCTACGAGCAGTACTTC.

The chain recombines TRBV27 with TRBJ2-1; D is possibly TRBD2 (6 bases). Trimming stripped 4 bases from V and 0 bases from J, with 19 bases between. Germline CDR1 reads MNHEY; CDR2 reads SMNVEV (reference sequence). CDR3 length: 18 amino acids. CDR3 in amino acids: CASSSPPETRSSYNEQFF. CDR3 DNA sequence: TGTGCCAGCAGTTCTCCACCCGAGACTAGGAGCTCCTACAATGAGCAGTTCTTC.

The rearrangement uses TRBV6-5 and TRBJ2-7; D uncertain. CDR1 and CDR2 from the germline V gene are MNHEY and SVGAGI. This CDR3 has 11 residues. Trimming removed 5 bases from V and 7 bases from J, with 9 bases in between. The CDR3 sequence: CASSRGWEQYF. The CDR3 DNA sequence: TGTGCCAGCAGTAGAGGATGGGAGCAGTACTTC.

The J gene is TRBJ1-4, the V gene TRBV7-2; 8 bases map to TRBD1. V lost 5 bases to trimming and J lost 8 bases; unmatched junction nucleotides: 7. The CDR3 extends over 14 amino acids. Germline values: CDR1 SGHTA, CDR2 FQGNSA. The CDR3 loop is CASSIQGGSEKLFF. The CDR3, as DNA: TGTGCCAGCAGCATACAGGGGGGATCCGAAAAACTGTTTTTT.

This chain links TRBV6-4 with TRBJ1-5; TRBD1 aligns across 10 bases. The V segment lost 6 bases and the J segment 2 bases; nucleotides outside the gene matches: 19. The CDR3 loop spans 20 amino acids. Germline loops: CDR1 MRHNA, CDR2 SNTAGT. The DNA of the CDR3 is TGTGCCAGCAGGACAGGGGGACCGGGACAGGGGCTTCATGGCAATCAGCCCCAGCATTTT. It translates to CASRTGGPGQGLHGNQPQHF.

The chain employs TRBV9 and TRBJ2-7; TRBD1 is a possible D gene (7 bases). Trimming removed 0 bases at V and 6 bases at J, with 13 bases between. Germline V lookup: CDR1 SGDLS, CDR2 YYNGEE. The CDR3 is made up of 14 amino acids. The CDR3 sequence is CASSVEFQGGEQYF. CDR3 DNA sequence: TGTGCCAGCAGCGTAGAGTTTCAGGGGGGCGAGCAGTACTTC. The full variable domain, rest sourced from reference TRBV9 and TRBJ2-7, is DSGVTQTPKHLITATGQRVTLRCSPRSGDLSVYWYQQSLDQGLQFLIQYYNGEERAKGNILERFSAQQFPDLHSELNLSSLELGDSALYFCASSVEFQGGEQYFGPGTRLTVT.

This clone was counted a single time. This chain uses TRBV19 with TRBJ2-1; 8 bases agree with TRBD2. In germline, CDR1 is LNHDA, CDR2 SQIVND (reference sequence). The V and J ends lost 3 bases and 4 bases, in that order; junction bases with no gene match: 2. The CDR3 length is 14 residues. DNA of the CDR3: TGTGCCAGTAGTATCCGCGGGGGGTACAATGAGCAGTTCTTC. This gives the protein CASSIRGGYNEQFF. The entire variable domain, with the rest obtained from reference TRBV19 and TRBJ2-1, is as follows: DGGITQSPKYLFRKEGQNVTLSCEQNLNHDAMYWYRQDPGQGLRLIYYSQIVNDFQKGDIAEGYSVSREKKESFPLTVTSAQKNPTAFYLCASSIRGGYNEQFFGPGTRLTVL.